Below, one T cell receptor beta chain is given with its context. The target antigen is unknown. This record comes from a study of Tregs in tolerant kidney transplant recipients. Overall study findings and caveats: Biological reproducibility was not directly addressed, but technical replication error appeared minimal.

Mixed chimerism was transient after nonmyeloablative marrow transplants from related graft donors. Generated by immunoSEQ multiplex PCR, the TCRdb table keeps only in-frame clones and is missing some. The sample lists 65,000 to 85,000 clones, around nine tenths seen once, with 1.6% in the top ten. J lost 6 bases, V lost 0 bases, and 16 bases had no gene match. Germline values: CDR1 SGDLS, CDR2 YYNGEE. This CDR3 region has 18 residues. The receptor was derived from a human patient who received a combined kidney and bone marrow transplant. Some T cells may be graft donor cells. The chain links TRBV9 to TRBJ1-2, with 8 bases lining up with TRBD1. The material was CD4+ T cells from blood (PBMCs), obtained 24 months after the transplant. The CDR3: CASSVAGDRPGVLNGYTF. DNA of the CDR3: TGTGCCAGCAGCGTAGCTGGGGACAGGCCAGGGGTACTCAATGGCTACACCTTC.